This is a list of T cell receptor beta chains from one sample in a study of blood T cells in healthy people across ages. TCRdb redid the calling of the 5' RACE reads with MiXCR, one entry per CDR3 protein. Among about 2 million distinct CDR3 sequences listed, around half were seen once. The sample consisted of blood. The receptors derive from a woman in her thirties or forties in good health. The CDR3 runs from the conserved cysteine through the conserved F or W. Fields, in order: D gene, J gene, V gene, clone size, CDR3 protein, CDR3 DNA. The D gene is left open where the match is weak. The size field is filled for only some rows; it gives once, few, many or a size class.

. | TRBJ2-5 | TRBV4-2 | . | CASSLLDAAGETQYF | TGTGCCAGCAGCCTCCTCGATGCGGCAGGGGAGACCCAGTACTTC
. | TRBJ2-5 | TRBV7-3 | . | CASSPQGTAETQYF | TGTGCCAGCAGCCCACAGGGGACTGCGGAGACCCAGTACTTC
TRBD2 | TRBJ2-5 | TRBV7-2 | many | CASSLSGGAETQYF | TGTGCCAGCAGCTTATCGGGGGGGGCAGAGACCCAGTACTTC
. | TRBJ2-7 | TRBV10-2 | . | CASSDMAGPYEQYF | TGCGCCAGCAGTGATATGGCAGGCCCCTACGAGCAGTACTTC
TRBD1 | TRBJ2-6 | TRBV4-1 | few | CASSLVGQGSSGANVLTF | TGCGCCAGCAGCCTCGTAGGACAGGGATCTTCCGGGGCCAACGTCCTGACTTTC
. | TRBJ1-1 | TRBV5-5 | . | CASNLLLSHPEAFF | TGTGCCAGCAACCTCCTTCTCTCGCACCCTGAAGCTTTCTTT
TRBD1 | TRBJ2-4 | TRBV11-1 | . | CASSLTGIREQYF | TGTGCCAGCAGCTTGACAGGGATAAGGGAGCAGTACTTC
. | TRBJ2-3 | TRBV4-1 | . | CASSQDFTQGYTDTQYF | TGCGCCAGCAGCCAAGATTTTACACAGGGATACACAGATACGCAGTATTTT
TRBD1 | TRBJ2-5 | TRBV6-5 | . | CASSYRVQGAREQYF | TGTGCCAGCAGTTACAGAGTTCAGGGGGCGAGGGAGCAGTACTTC
. | TRBJ2-5 | TRBV4-1 | . | CASSPRLALAEETQYF | TGCGCCAGCAGCCCAAGGTTGGCTCTAGCAGAGGAGACCCAGTACTTC
. | TRBJ2-4 | TRBV12-3/TRBV12-4 | few | CASSRGWPHIQYF | TGTGCCAGCAGCCGAGGTTGGCCCCACATTCAGTACTTC
. | TRBJ2-1 | TRBV6-1 | . | CGTSSYNEQFF | TGCGGGACATCTTCCTACAATGAGCAGTTCTTC
TRBD1 | TRBJ1-1 | TRBV10-3 | . | CAIRDREVAEAFF | TGTGCCATCAGAGACAGGGAGGTCGCTGAAGCTTTCTTT
TRBD1 | TRBJ1-2 | TRBV6-5 | . | CASSRTGGSNYGYTF | TGTGCCAGCAGCCGTACAGGGGGCTCTAACTATGGCTACACCTTC
TRBD2 | TRBJ2-1 | TRBV6-2/TRBV6-3 | . | CASRDSGGSYNEQFF | TGTGCCAGCAGAGATAGCGGGGGATCCTACAATGAGCAGTTCTTC
. | TRBJ2-1 | TRBV20-1 | . | CSASYVGEYNEQFF | TGCAGTGCTAGTTATGTTGGCGAGTACAATGAGCAGTTCTTC
TRBD1 | TRBJ2-3 | TRBV5-1 | . | CASSLKGGGTDTQYF | TGCGCCAGCAGCTTAAAAGGGGGCGGCACAGATACGCAGTATTTT
TRBD2 | TRBJ2-3 | TRBV7-8 | . | CASSSMLAGGPDTQYF | TGTGCCAGCAGCTCCATGCTAGCGGGGGGGCCAGATACGCAGTATTTT
. | TRBJ1-6 | TRBV6-6 | . | CASNPNREVGSPLHF | TGTGCCAGCAACCCTAACAGGGAGGTGGGTTCACCCCTCCACTTT
. | TRBJ2-7 | TRBV28 | few | CASSSTGDSSYEQYF | TGTGCCAGCAGCTCTACGGGAGACAGTTCCTACGAGCAGTACTTC
. | TRBJ1-1 | TRBV29-1 | . | CSVDTGTGGEAFF | TGCAGCGTTGACACGGGTACCGGCGGAGAAGCTTTCTTT
. | TRBJ2-7 | TRBV27 | . | CASSLVGQASHEQYF | TGTGCCAGCAGTTTAGTGGGACAAGCGAGCCACGAGCAGTACTTC
. | TRBJ1-1 | TRBV20-1 | . | CSALDTLNTEAFF | TGCAGTGCCTTAGACACCCTAAACACTGAAGCTTTCTTT
. | TRBJ2-3 | TRBV11-1 | . | CASSPRNLIYTDTQYF | TGTGCCAGCAGCCCGCGAAACCTCATTTACACAGATACGCAGTATTTT
. | TRBJ2-1 | TRBV5-6 | . | CASSSPYRSDTSYNEQFF | TGTGCCAGCAGCTCTCCTTACAGGAGCGATACCTCCTACAATGAGCAGTTCTTC
. | TRBJ2-1 | TRBV2 | . | CASREPSASYNEQFF | TGTGCCAGCAGGGAACCTAGCGCGTCCTACAATGAGCAGTTCTTC
. | TRBJ2-7 | TRBV7-2 | . | CASSPTRGSGSTYEQYF | TGTGCCAGCAGCCCGACTCGGGGGTCCGGGAGTACCTACGAGCAGTACTTC
TRBD1 | TRBJ2-6 | TRBV9 | . | CASSVEDRGKAGANVLTF | TGTGCCAGCAGCGTAGAGGACAGGGGCAAGGCTGGGGCCAACGTCCTGACTTTC
. | TRBJ2-3 | TRBV20-1 | . | CSAPRPVRDTQYF | TGCAGTGCTCCCCGACCCGTGAGAGATACGCAGTATTTT
. | TRBJ2-1 | TRBV7-2 | . | CASSGAGSYNEQFF | TGTGCCAGCAGCGGGGCTGGCTCCTACAATGAGCAGTTCTTC
. | TRBJ2-7 | TRBV6-5 | . | CASSISFQGINEQYF | TGTGCCAGCAGTATTTCCTTCCAGGGGATCAACGAGCAGTACTTC
. | TRBJ2-5 | TRBV9 | . | CASSVDWEQTQYF | TGTGCCAGCAGCGTAGATTGGGAACAGACCCAGTACTTC
. | TRBJ2-1 | TRBV5-5 | few | CASSFRDSGGQFF | TGTGCCAGCAGCTTCCGGGACTCCGGAGGGCAGTTCTTC
. | TRBJ2-3 | TRBV7-2 | . | CASSLVGSGLNTDTQYF | TGTGCCAGCAGCTTAGTAGGCTCGGGGCTCAACACAGATACGCAGTATTTT
. | TRBJ2-7 | TRBV10-3 | . | CAISEDEALDYEQYF | TGTGCCATCAGTGAGGACGAGGCCCTAGACTACGAGCAGTACTTC
TRBD2 | TRBJ2-1 | TRBV28 | once | CAIGGFSYNEQFF | TGTGCCATCGGGGGGTTCTCCTACAATGAGCAGTTCTTC
TRBD1 | TRBJ1-2 | TRBV7-8 | . | CASSLAGQGVGGYTF | TGTGCCAGCAGCTTAGCGGGACAGGGGGTTGGTGGCTACACCTTC
TRBD1 | TRBJ2-6 | TRBV6-2/TRBV6-3 | . | CASRTGPSGANVLTF | TGTGCCAGCAGGACAGGGCCCTCTGGGGCCAACGTCCTGACTTTC
TRBD2 | TRBJ2-1 | TRBV10-3 | . | CAISEGTSGGAMDEQFF | TGTGCCATCAGTGAGGGTACTAGCGGGGGGGCGATGGATGAGCAGTTCTTC
. | TRBJ2-5 | TRBV7-9 | . | CASSLVGTRKETQYF | TGTGCCAGCAGCTTAGTTGGGACAAGGAAAGAGACCCAGTACTTC
. | TRBJ2-7 | TRBV28 | . | CASSVSGVRGEQYF | TGTGCCAGCAGTGTATCGGGGGTGAGGGGCGAGCAGTACTTC
. | TRBJ2-5 | TRBV5-1 | . | CASSLYRAEETQYF | TGCGCCAGCAGCTTATACAGGGCTGAAGAGACCCAGTACTTC
. | TRBJ2-7 | TRBV7-2 | . | CASSPDLRHYEQYF | TGTGCCAGCAGCCCGGACCTGCGGCACTACGAGCAGTACTTC
. | TRBJ2-7 | TRBV4-1 | . | CASSQVAGYSYEQYF | TGCGCCAGCAGCCAAGTGGCAGGATACTCCTACGAGCAGTACTTC
. | TRBJ2-1 | TRBV13 | . | CASSLGRAVQFF | TGTGCCAGCAGCTTAGGGCGGGCAGTACAGTTCTTC
TRBD2 | TRBJ2-3 | TRBV20-1 | few | CSARPLAGILDTQYF | TGCAGTGCTCGACCACTAGCGGGGATTTTAGATACGCAGTATTTT
TRBD1 | TRBJ1-2 | TRBV7-2 | many | CASSVTQGARYGYTF | TGTGCCAGCAGCGTTACACAGGGGGCCCGCTATGGCTACACCTTC
. | TRBJ2-7 | TRBV20-1 | once | CSAGVQGLNSYEQYF | TGCAGTGCCGGCGTACAGGGTCTGAATTCCTACGAGCAGTACTTC
. | TRBJ2-3 | TRBV7-9 | . | CASSPSWKDTDTQYF | TGTGCCAGCAGCCCCAGCTGGAAAGACACAGATACGCAGTATTTT
TRBD2 | TRBJ2-5 | TRBV4-3 | . | CASSQVSQGGETQYF | TGCGCCAGCAGCCAAGTTTCCCAGGGAGGGGAGACCCAGTACTTC
. | TRBJ1-1 | TRBV3-1 | . | CASSRQVRNTEAFF | TGTGCCAGCAGCCGCCAGGTGAGGAACACTGAAGCTTTCTTT
. | TRBJ1-2 | TRBV9 | few | CASSDAASPGSGYGYTF | TGTGCCAGCAGCGATGCCGCCTCTCCAGGGAGTGGCTATGGCTACACCTTC
TRBD2 | TRBJ2-3 | TRBV4-2 | . | CASSQDSVVAGGADTQYF | TGTGCCAGCAGCCAAGATTCCGTGGTAGCGGGAGGGGCAGATACGCAGTATTTT
. | TRBJ1-2 | TRBV10-1 | . | CASSESGETYGYTF | TGCGCCAGCAGTGAGTCGGGGGAGACCTATGGCTACACCTTC